This TCR beta chain derives from a study of cytomegalovirus exposure and HLA in healthy donors. Germline V gene data show CDR1 as MDHEN and CDR2 as SYDVKM. This CDR3 region has 13 residues. The V and J ends lost 8 bases and 0 bases respectively, with 10 bases between them. Study findings and constraints: Accurate prediction of HLA-A and HLA-B alleles (for most subjects) was reportedly achieved from TCR beta sequences. A cluster of highly shared sequence variants was likely a sequencing artifact. Despite most TCR sequences being rare, some public TCRs occurred in many donors.

Worth noting for this clone: Its matching antigen is unknown.

The PCR ran on 60 Vbeta and 13 Jbeta primers. Repertoires were generated with immunoSEQ multiplex PCR, while TCRdb's copy carries only in-frame clones and drops some. The sample consists of some 150,000 clones, 75% of them appearing once. This TCR was sampled from a man aged 30 to 39 in good health and CMV-seronegative. Input material: PBMCs. The V and J genes are TRBV28 and TRBJ1-1; possibly TRBD1 for D (6 bases). CDR3 sequence: CASLRGLNTEAFF. CDR3 bases: TGTGCCAGCCTCAGGGGCTTGAACACTGAAGCTTTCTTT.